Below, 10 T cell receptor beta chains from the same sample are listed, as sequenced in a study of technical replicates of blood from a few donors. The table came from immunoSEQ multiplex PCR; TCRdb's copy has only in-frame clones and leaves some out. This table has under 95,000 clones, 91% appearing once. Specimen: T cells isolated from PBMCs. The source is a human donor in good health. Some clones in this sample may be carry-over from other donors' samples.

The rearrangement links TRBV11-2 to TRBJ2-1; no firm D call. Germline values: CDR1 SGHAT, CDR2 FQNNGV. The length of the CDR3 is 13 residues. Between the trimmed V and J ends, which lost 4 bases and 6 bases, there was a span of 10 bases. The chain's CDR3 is CASSSRPGNEQFF. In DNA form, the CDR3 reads TGTGCCAGCAGCTCGAGACCAGGCAATGAGCAGTTCTTC.

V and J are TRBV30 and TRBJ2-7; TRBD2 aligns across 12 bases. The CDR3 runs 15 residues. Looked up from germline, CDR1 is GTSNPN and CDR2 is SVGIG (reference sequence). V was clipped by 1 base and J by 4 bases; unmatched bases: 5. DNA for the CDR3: TGTGCCTGGAGTGCCCAGACTAGCGGGGGATACGAGCAGTACTTC. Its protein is CAWSAQTSGGYEQYF. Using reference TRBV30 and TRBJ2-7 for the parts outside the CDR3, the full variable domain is SQTIHQWPATLVQPVGSPLSLECTVEGTSNPNLYWYRQAAGRGLQLLFYSVGIGQISSEVPQNLSASRPQDRQFILSSKKLLLSDSGFYLCAWSAQTSGGYEQYFGPGTRLTVT.

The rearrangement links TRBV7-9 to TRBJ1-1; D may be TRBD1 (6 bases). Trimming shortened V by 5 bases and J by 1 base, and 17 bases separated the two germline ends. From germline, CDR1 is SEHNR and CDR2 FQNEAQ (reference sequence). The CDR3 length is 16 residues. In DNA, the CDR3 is TGTGCCAGCAGCGTAAGCAAAACAGGGTCGAACACTGAAGCTTTCTTT. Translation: CASSVSKTGSNTEAFF. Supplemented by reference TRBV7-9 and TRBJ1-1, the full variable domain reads DTGVSQNPRHKITKRGQNVTFRCDPISEHNRLYWYRQTLGQGPEFLTYFQNEAQLEKSRLLSDRFSAERPKGSFSTLEIQRTEQGDSAMYLCASSVSKTGSNTEAFFGQGTRLTVV.

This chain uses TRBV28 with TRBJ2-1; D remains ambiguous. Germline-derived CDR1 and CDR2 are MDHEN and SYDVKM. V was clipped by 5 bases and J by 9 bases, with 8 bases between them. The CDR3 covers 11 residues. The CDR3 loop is CASSNGGEQFF. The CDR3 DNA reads TGTGCCAGCAGTAACGGCGGTGAGCAGTTCTTC.

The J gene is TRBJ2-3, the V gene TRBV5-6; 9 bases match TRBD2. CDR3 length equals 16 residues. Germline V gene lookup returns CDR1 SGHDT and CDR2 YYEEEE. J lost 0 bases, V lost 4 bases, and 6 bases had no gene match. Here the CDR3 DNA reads TGTGCCAGCAGCCAAGCGGGGGGAGTGAGCACAGATACGCAGTATTTT. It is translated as CASSQAGGVSTDTQYF. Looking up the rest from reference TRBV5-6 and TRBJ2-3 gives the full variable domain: DAGVTQSPTHLIKTRGQQVTLRCSPKSGHDTVSWYQQALGQGPQFIFQYYEEEERQRGNFPDRFSGHQFPNYSSELNVNALLLGDSALYLCASSQAGGVSTDTQYFGPGTRLTVL.

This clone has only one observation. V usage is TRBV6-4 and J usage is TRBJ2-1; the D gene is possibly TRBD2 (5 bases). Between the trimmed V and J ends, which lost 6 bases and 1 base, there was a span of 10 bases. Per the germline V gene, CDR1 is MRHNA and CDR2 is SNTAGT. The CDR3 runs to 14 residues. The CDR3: CASSQDWSYNEQFF. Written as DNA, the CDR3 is TGTGCCAGCAGCCAGGACTGGTCCTACAATGAGCAGTTCTTC.

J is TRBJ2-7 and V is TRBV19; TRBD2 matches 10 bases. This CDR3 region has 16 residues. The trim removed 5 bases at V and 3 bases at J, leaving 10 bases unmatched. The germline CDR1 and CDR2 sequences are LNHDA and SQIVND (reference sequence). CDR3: CASSPRPAGGFYEQYF. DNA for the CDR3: TGTGCCAGTAGTCCCCGCCCAGCGGGAGGGTTCTACGAGCAGTACTTC.

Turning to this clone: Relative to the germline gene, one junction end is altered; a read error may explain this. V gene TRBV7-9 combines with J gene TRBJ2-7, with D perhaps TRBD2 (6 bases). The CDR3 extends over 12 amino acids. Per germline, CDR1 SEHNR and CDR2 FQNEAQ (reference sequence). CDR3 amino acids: CASSLWEAGRDF. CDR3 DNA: TGTGCCAGCAGCTTATGGGAGGCAGGGCGGGACTTC.

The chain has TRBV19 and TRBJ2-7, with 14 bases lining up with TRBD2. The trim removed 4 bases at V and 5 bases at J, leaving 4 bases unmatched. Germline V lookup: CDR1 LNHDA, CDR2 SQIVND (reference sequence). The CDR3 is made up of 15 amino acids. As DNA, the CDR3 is TGTGCCAGTAGTACTGGGACTAGCGGGAGTCACGAGCAGTACTTC. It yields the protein CASSTGTSGSHEQYF.

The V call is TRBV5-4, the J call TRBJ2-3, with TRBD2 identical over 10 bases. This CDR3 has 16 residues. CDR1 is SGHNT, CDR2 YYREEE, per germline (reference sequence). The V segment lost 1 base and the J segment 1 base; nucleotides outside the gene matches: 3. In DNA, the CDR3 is TGTGCCAGCAGCTTGAAAACTAGCGGGGGCACAGATACGCAGTATTTT. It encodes CASSLKTSGGTDTQYF.